These T cell receptor beta chains were read from a single sample in a study of blood T cell repertoires in COVID-19. Generated by immunoSEQ multiplex PCR, the TCRdb table keeps only in-frame clones and is missing some. The sample shows under 350,000 clones, 86% of them seen only once. The sequenced material came from PBMCs or T cells enriched from blood (not recorded which). Every receptor here comes from a woman aged 18-35 years who had recovered from COVID-19. CDR3s include the opening cysteine and the closing phenylalanine or tryptophan. Fields, in order: CDR3 length, clone size, J gene, D gene, V gene, CDR3 DNA, CDR3 protein. The D gene is left open where the match is weak. The size entry is marked missing in some rows and otherwise reads once, few, many or a size class.

>17|.|TRBJ2-1|TRBD2|TRBV9
TGTGCCAGCAGCGTAGCCGGACTAGCGGGGACAAATAATGAGCAGTTCTTC
CASSVAGLAGTNNEQFF
>17|.|TRBJ1-2|TRBD1|TRBV27
TGTGCCAGCAGTTTATTTATAGGGACAGGGGTTAACTATGGCTACACCTTC
CASSLFIGTGVNYGYTF
>14|.|TRBJ2-1|.|TRBV27
TGTGCCAGCAGTTTTCAATTCTCCTACAATGAGCAGTTCTTC
CASSFQFSYNEQFF
>16|.|TRBJ1-5|.|TRBV6-6
TGTGCCAGCAGTTACAATTCCCTTTCTAGCAATCAGCCCCAGCATTTT
CASSYNSLSSNQPQHF
>14|.|TRBJ1-2|TRBD1|TRBV10-1
TGCGCCAGCAGGAGACCCGACAGGGGCCATGGCTACACCTTC
CASRRPDRGHGYTF
>15|.|TRBJ2-7|.|TRBV11-3
TGTGCCAGCAGCCTGGGACTGCAACTAAAAGGCGAGCAGTACTTC
CASSLGLQLKGEQYF
>14|.|TRBJ1-2|.|TRBV2
TGTGCCAGCAGTCCTTTTACAGGTTTGGCTGGCTACACCTTC
CASSPFTGLAGYTF
>16|.|TRBJ1-3|.|TRBV4-3
TGCGCCAGCAGCCAGGTCCACGGGGACTCTGGAAACACCATATATTTT
CASSQVHGDSGNTIYF
>17|.|TRBJ2-5|TRBD2|TRBV28
TGTGCCAGCAGGCCAGCGGGACCCGCCCAAACCCAAGAGACCCAGTACTTC
CASRPAGPAQTQETQYF
>16|.|TRBJ1-4|.|TRBV30
TGTGCCTGGAGTAGGGGAGGATCTGCAACTAATGAAAAACTGTTTTTT
CAWSRGGSATNEKLFF
>14|few|TRBJ1-6|TRBD1|TRBV2
TGTGCCAGCAATTACAGGGGAGGAGGATCACCCCTCCACTTT
CASNYRGGGSPLHF
>16|.|TRBJ2-1|.|TRBV19
TGTGCCAGTAGTATAGCCAAAGCGGCCCTCTACAATGAGCAGTTCTTC
CASSIAKAALYNEQFF
>17|.|TRBJ2-2|TRBD2|TRBV2
TGTGCCAGCGGAGGAAAGACTAGCGGGAGGCAGGACGGGGAGCTGTTTTTT
CASGGKTSGRQDGELFF
>18|.|TRBJ2-3|TRBD2|TRBV5-1
TGCGCCAGCAGCCCCCAGCAGGCTAGCGGGAGGGCCACAGATACGCAGTATTTT
CASSPQQASGRATDTQYF
>14|.|TRBJ1-2|TRBD1|TRBV28
TGTGCCAGCAGTCCCCTAGGGGGCGCCTTAGGTAACACCTTC
CASSPLGGALGNTF